The rows below give T cell receptor beta chains drawn from one sample of a study of T cell responses to AZD1222 COVID-19 vaccine. TCRdb keeps only in-frame clones here, not all; method: immunoSEQ multiplex PCR. The data show roughly 130,000 clones, roughly 86% seen once. The source material was peripheral blood, sampled on day 0 of AZD1222 vaccination. The receptors were gathered from an adult in good health. Both conserved end residues are part of each CDR3. D genes are given only for firm matches. Size values are once, few and many counts, or a class for expanded clones, and some rows have none.

TRBJ1-1 TRBD1 TRBV7-3 - CASSYQGADIEAFF TGTGCCAGCAGCTACCAGGGGGCCGACATTGAAGCTTTCTTT
TRBJ1-1 TRBD1 TRBV4-3 once CASSASGGLTEAFF TGCGCCAGCAGCGCTTCAGGGGGTCTGACTGAAGCTTTCTTT
TRBJ1-5 - TRBV24-1 - CATSDSREGGSNQPQHF TGTGCCACCAGTGATTCCCGGGAGGGGGGGAGCAATCAGCCCCAGCATTTT
TRBJ1-2 - TRBV5-1 - CASSMAGYGYTF TGCGCCAGCAGCATGGCAGGTTATGGCTACACCTTC
TRBJ2-1 - TRBV7-3 - CASSSRTSGDPNYNEQFF TGTGCCAGCAGTTCTCGGACTTCAGGGGACCCAAACTACAATGAGCAGTTCTTC
TRBJ2-3 - TRBV2 - CASHREVAADTQYF TGTGCCAGCCACCGGGAAGTAGCGGCAGATACGCAGTATTTT
TRBJ2-7 TRBD2 TRBV5-1 - CASSFGSGSSYEQYF TGCGCCAGCAGCTTCGGTAGCGGGAGCTCCTACGAGCAGTACTTC
TRBJ1-4 - TRBV11-1 - CASSKDREKLFF TGTGCCAGCAGCAAAGACAGAGAAAAACTGTTTTTT
TRBJ2-7 - TRBV24-1 few CATSDSYSSEQYF TGTGCCACCAGTGATTCTTACAGCTCCGAGCAGTACTTC
TRBJ1-1 - TRBV12-5 - CASGLDLGVTEAFF TGTGCTAGTGGTTTGGACCTGGGGGTAACTGAAGCTTTCTTT
TRBJ2-1 - TRBV6-2/TRBV6-3 - CASSYGWDYNEQFF TGTGCCAGCAGTTACGGATGGGACTACAATGAGCAGTTCTTC
TRBJ1-6 TRBD1 TRBV19 - CASFERRQGNSPLHF TGTGCCAGTTTTGAAAGAAGACAGGGGAATTCACCCCTCCACTTT
TRBJ2-1 TRBD1 TRBV20-1 - CSASKSGQVLYNEQFF TGCAGTGCTAGTAAGTCGGGACAGGTCCTCTACAATGAGCAGTTCTTC
TRBJ2-2 TRBD2 TRBV29-1 - CSVGLAANTGELFF TGCAGCGTGGGACTAGCGGCGAACACCGGGGAGCTGTTTTTT
TRBJ2-1 TRBD1 TRBV6-4 once CASRGDRAAYNEQFF TGTGCCAGCAGGGGAGACAGGGCAGCCTACAATGAGCAGTTCTTC
TRBJ1-1 - TRBV7-3 - CASSRTANTEAFF TGTGCCAGCAGCCGGACAGCAAACACTGAAGCTTTCTTT
TRBJ1-6 - TRBV5-1 - CASSLGTDYNSPLHF TGCGCCAGCAGCTTGGGGACAGACTATAATTCACCCCTCCACTTT
TRBJ2-7 - TRBV27 few CASSLVGDEQYF TGTGCCAGCAGTTTGGTAGGGGACGAGCAGTACTTC
TRBJ2-3 - TRBV5-1 - CASSLEGSEADTQYF TGCGCCAGCAGCTTGGAGGGTTCAGAGGCAGATACGCAGTATTTT